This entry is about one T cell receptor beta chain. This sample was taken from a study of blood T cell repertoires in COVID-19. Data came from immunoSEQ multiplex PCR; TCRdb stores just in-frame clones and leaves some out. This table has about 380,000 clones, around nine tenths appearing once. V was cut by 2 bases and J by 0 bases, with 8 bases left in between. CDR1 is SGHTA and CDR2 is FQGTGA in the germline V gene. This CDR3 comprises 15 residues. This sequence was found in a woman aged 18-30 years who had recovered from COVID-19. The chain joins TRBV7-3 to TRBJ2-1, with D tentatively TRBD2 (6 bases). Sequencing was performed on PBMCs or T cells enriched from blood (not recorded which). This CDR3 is CASSLEGGSYNEQFF. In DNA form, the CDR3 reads TGTGCCAGCAGCTTAGAGGGAGGCTCCTACAATGAGCAGTTCTTC.